This T cell receptor (beta chain) was obtained from a study of technical replicates of blood from a handful of donors. Clones were read by immunoSEQ multiplex PCR, and TCRdb kept only the in-frame ones, dropping some. Counted here are 50,000 to 55,000 clones, just over 85% occurring once; the ten biggest clones make up 5.6%. The CDR3 contains 15 residues. V dropped 1 base and J dropped 4; count of bases not matched to a gene: 7. Looked up from germline, CDR1 is SGHAT and CDR2 is FQNNGV. The receptor's source is a human donor in good health. Some clones in this sample may be carry-over from other donors' samples. This sequence joins TRBV11-2 and TRBJ2-7; TRBD2 matches 7 bases. Input material: PBMCs. CDR3 sequence: CASSLGLREWYEQYF. In nucleotides, the CDR3 is TGTGCCAGCAGCTTAGGCCTGCGGGAGTGGTACGAGCAGTACTTC.